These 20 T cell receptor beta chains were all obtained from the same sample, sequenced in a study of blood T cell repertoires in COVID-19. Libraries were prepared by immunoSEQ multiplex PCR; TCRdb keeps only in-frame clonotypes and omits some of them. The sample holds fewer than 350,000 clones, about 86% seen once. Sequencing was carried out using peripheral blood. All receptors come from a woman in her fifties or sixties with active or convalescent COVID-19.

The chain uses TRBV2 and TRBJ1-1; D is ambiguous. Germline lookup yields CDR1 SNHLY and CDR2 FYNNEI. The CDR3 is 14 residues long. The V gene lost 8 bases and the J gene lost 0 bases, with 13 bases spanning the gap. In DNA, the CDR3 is TGTGCCAGCTCAAACGGGGTTATGAACACTGAAGCTTTCTTT. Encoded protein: CASSNGVMNTEAFF.

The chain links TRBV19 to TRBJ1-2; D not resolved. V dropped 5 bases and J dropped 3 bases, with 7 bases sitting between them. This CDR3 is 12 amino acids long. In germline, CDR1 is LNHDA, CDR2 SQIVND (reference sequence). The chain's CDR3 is CASSLFDYGYTF. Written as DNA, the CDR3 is TGTGCCAGTAGTTTATTCGACTATGGCTACACCTTC.

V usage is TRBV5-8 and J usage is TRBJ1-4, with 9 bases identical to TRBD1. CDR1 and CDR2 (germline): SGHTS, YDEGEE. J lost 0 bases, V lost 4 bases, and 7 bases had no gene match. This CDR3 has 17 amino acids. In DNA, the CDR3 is TGTGCCAGCAGCCGGCCAACAGGGGGCTCAACTAATGAAAAACTGTTTTTT. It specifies CASSRPTGGSTNEKLFF. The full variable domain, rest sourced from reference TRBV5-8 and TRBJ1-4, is EAGVTQSPTHLIKTRGQQATLRCSPISGHTSVYWYQQALGLGLQFLLWYDEGEERNRGNFPPRFSGRQFPNYSSELNVNALELEDSALYLCASSRPTGGSTNEKLFFGSGTQLSVL.

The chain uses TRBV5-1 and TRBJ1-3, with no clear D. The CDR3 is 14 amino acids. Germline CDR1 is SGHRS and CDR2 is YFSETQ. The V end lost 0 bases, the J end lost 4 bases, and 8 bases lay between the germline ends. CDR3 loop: CASSLGGVGNTIYF. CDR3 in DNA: TGCGCCAGCAGCTTGGGCGGGGTAGGAAACACCATATATTTT.

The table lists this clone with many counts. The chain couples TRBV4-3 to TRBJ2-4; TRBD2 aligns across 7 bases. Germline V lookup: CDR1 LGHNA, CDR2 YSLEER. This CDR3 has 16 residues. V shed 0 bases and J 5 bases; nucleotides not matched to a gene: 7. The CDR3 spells CASSQDGTTRENIQYF. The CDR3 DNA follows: TGCGCCAGCAGCCAAGATGGGACTACGCGCGAAAACATTCAGTACTTC.

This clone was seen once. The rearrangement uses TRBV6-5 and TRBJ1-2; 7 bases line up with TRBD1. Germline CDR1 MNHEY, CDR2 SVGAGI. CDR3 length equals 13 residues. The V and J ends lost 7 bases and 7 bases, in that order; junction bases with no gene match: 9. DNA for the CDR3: TGTGCCAGCACAAGGGGGCAGGGTTTTGGCTACACCTTC. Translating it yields CASTRGQGFGYTF.

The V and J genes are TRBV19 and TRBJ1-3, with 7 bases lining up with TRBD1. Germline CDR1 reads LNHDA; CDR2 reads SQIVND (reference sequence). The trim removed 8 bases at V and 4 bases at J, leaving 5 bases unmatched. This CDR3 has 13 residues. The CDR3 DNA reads TGTGCCAGTGACAGGGTTGGAGGAAACACCATATATTTT. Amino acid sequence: CASDRVGGNTIYF.

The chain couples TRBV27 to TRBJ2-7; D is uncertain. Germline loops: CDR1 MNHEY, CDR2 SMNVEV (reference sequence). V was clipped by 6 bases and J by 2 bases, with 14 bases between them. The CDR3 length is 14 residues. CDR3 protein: CASSRHGVTYEQYF. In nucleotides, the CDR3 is TGTGCCAGCAGCCGCCACGGAGTTACCTACGAGCAGTACTTC.

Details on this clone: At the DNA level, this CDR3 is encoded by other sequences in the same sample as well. In DNA, the CDR3 is TGCGCCAGCAGCCAAGATTTGCAGGGCGCTTATAATTCACCCCTCCACTTT. Amino acids: CASSQDLQGAYNSPLHF. The V gene is TRBV4-3, the J gene TRBJ1-6; tentatively, D is TRBD1 (5 bases). With 0 bases removed from V and 4 bases from J, the gap between germline ends came to 13 bases. The CDR3 loop spans 17 amino acids. CDR1 and CDR2 (germline): LGHNA, YSLEER.

The CDR3 reads CASSPGSSEQYF. The CDR3 DNA is TGTGCCAGCTCACCAGGGAGCTCCGAGCAGTACTTC. V and J are TRBV18 and TRBJ2-7; weak D call: TRBD2 (5 bases). The CDR3 loop spans 12 amino acids. V lost 2 bases to trimming and J lost 6 bases, with 8 bases between them. CDR1 is KGHSH, CDR2 LQKENI, per germline.

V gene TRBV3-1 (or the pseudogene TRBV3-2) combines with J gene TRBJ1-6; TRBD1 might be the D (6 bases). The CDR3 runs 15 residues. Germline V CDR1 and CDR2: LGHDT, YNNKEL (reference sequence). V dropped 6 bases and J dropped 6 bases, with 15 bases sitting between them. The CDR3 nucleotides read TGTGCCAGCAGGGCGAACAGGGTTGGTAATTCACCCCTCCACTTT. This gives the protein CASRANRVGNSPLHF.

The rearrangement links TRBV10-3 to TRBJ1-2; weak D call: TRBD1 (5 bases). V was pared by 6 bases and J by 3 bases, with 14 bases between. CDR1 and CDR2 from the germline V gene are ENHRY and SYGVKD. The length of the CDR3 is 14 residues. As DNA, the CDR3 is TGTGCCATCAGGCCTTCGGGAGGGGACTATGGCTACACCTTC. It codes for CAIRPSGGDYGYTF.

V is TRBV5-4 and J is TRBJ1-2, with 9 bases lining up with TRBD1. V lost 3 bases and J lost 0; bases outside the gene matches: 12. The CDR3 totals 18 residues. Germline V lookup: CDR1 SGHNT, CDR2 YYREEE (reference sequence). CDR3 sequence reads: CASSSLGPRDRANYGYTF. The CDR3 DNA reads TGTGCCAGCAGCTCGTTAGGACCCCGGGACAGGGCTAACTATGGCTACACCTTC.

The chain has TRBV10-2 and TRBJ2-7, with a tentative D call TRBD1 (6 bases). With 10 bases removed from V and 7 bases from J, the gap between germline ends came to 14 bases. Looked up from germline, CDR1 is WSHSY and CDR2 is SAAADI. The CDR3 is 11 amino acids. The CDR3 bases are TGCGCCACCCTTTCAGGGGTTGAGCAGTACTTC. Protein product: CATLSGVEQYF.

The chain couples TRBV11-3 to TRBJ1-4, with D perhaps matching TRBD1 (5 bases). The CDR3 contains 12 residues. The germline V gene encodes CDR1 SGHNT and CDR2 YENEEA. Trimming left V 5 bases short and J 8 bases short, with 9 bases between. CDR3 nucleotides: TGTGCCAGCAGCCCGGAGGGGGAAAAACTGTTTTTT. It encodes CASSPEGEKLFF.

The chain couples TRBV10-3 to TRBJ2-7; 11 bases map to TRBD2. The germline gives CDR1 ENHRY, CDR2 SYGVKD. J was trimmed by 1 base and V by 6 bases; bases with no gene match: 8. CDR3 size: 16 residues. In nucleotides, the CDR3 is TGTGCCATCAGCGAACGGGCTAGCGGGGGGTCCTACGAGCAGTACTTC. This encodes CAISERASGGSYEQYF.

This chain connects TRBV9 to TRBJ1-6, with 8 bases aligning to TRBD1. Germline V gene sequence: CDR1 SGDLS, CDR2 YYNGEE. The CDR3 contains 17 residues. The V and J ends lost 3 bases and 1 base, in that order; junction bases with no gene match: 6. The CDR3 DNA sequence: TGTGCCAGCAGCGCACGCAGGGGGCGTTCCTATAATTCACCCCTCCACTTT. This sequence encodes CASSARRGRSYNSPLHF.

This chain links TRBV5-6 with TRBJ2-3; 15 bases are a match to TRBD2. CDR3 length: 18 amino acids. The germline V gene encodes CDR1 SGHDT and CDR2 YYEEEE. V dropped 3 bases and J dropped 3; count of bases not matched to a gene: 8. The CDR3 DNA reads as TGTGCCAGCAGCTGGGGACTAGCGGGGGGCCGCCTGACAGATACGCAGTATTTT. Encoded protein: CASSWGLAGGRLTDTQYF.

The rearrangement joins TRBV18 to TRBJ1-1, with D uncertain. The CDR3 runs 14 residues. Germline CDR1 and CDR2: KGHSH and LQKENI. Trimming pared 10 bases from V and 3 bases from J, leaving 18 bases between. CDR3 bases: TGTGCCACCCACCTAGGGAGGGTGCACACTGAAGCTTTCTTT. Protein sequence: CATHLGRVHTEAFF.

The CDR3 reads CASSLSGAQETQYF. The CDR3 nucleotides read TGTGCCAGCAGCCTGAGCGGAGCCCAAGAGACCCAGTACTTC. V gene TRBV4-2 combines with J gene TRBJ2-5; a possible D gene is TRBD2 (5 bases). The CDR3 length is 14 residues. Trimming cost V 4 bases and J 1 base, with 10 bases left between them. From germline, CDR1 is LGHNA and CDR2 YNFKEQ.